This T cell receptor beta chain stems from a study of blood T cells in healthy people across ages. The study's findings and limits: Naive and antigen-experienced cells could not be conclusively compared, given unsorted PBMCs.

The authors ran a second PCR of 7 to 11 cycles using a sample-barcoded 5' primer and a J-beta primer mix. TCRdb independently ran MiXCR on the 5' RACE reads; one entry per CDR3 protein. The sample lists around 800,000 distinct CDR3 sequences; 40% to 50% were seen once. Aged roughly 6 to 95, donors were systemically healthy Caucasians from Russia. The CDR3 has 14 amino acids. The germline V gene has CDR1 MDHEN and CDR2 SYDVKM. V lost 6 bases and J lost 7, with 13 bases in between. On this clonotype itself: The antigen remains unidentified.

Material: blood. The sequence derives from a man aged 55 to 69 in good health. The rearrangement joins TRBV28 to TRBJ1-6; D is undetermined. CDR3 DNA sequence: TGTGCCAGCAGCAAAGGACTAGGCAATTCACCCCTCCACTTT. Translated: CASSKGLGNSPLHF.